Shown below are 18 T cell receptor beta chains from a single sample sequenced in a study of cytomegalovirus exposure and HLA in healthy donors. PCR used 60 Vbeta primers and 13 Jbeta primers. Profiling relied on immunoSEQ multiplex PCR, and the TCRdb table lists in-frame clones only, not all of them. The data contain about 160,000 clones, about 65% of them seen just once; the ten biggest clones take up over 2.5%. The sequencing input was PBMCs. The receptor source for this set is a woman younger than 45 in good health and CMV-seronegative.

This chain joins TRBV5-1 and TRBJ2-4, with D perhaps matching TRBD1 (6 bases). The length of the CDR3 is 15 residues. V was cut by 7 bases and J by 0 bases, with 14 bases left in between. Germline assignment: CDR1 SGHRS and CDR2 YFSETQ. The CDR3 nucleotides read TGCGCCAGCCGGGACATTGGTCTAGCCAAAAACATTCAGTACTTC. Translation: CASRDIGLAKNIQYF.

The gene calls are TRBV29-1 and TRBJ2-3, with D possibly matching TRBD1 (6 bases). Trimming removed 6 bases from V and 5 bases from J, with 12 bases in between. Germline V gives CDR1 SQVTM, CDR2 ANQGSEA. The CDR3 loop spans 12 amino acids. The CDR3: CSVWTDRDTQYF. DNA of the CDR3: TGCAGCGTATGGACGGACAGAGATACGCAGTATTTT.

The J gene is TRBJ2-3, the V gene TRBV2; perhaps TRBD2 as D (6 bases). There are 14 residues in the CDR3. Between the trimmed V and J ends, which lost 8 bases and 5 bases, there was a span of 17 bases. Germline CDR1 and CDR2: SNHLY and FYNNEI. The CDR3 spells CASGAGPSGDTQYF. CDR3 in DNA: TGTGCCAGCGGGGCGGGGCCGTCAGGAGATACGCAGTATTTT.

The V call is TRBV5-4, the J call TRBJ2-1; 11 bases fit TRBD2. The CDR3 totals 17 residues. Germline assignment: CDR1 SGHNT and CDR2 YYREEE (reference sequence). V trimming: 4 bases; J trimming: 8 bases; junction bases outside the gene matches: 14. For the CDR3, the DNA is TGTGCCAGCAGCCCCCTCCAGGTGACTAGCGGGATTGATGAGCAGTTCTTC. Amino acid sequence: CASSPLQVTSGIDEQFF.

The V call is TRBV7-9, the J call TRBJ2-5; 11 bases line up with TRBD2. CDR3 size: 16 residues. V was clipped by 3 bases and J by 5 bases; unmatched bases: 8. Germline assignment: CDR1 SEHNR and CDR2 FQNEAQ (reference sequence). The CDR3 here is CASSFGVAGGMETQYF. The CDR3 nucleotides read TGTGCCAGCAGCTTTGGGGTAGCGGGAGGGATGGAGACCCAGTACTTC.

The chain employs TRBV6-1 and TRBJ2-1; 10 nucleotides align to TRBD2. Germline V gene sequence: CDR1 MNHNS, CDR2 SASEGT. The CDR3 is 16 amino acids. Trimming took 4 bases from V and 3 from J; bases not matched to a gene: 6. The CDR3 sequence: CASSGALAGDYNEQFF. DNA of the CDR3: TGTGCCAGCAGTGGCGCCCTAGCGGGGGACTACAATGAGCAGTTCTTC.

The V and J genes are TRBV7-6 and TRBJ2-7; tentatively, D is TRBD2 (6 bases). The CDR3 is 15 residues long. Germline CDR1 SGHVS, CDR2 FNYEAQ. Trimming cost V 0 bases and J 3 bases, with 12 bases left between them. CDR3 DNA: TGTGCCAGCAGCTTAGCTTCGGACTACTACTACGAGCAGTACTTC. Amino acids: CASSLASDYYYEQYF.

This clone was seen a handful of times. This rearrangement joins TRBV9 to TRBJ2-2; D is perhaps TRBD1 (6 bases). The germline V and J ends were trimmed by 4 bases and 2 bases, with 12 bases remaining between them. The CDR3 is 15 residues long. The germline V gene encodes CDR1 SGDLS and CDR2 YYNGEE. This CDR3 is CASSSRTENTGELFF. DNA for the CDR3: TGTGCCAGCAGCTCCCGGACAGAAAACACCGGGGAGCTGTTTTTT.

The gene calls are TRBV10-3 and TRBJ2-1, with a weak D call TRBD1 (6 bases). Per the germline V gene, CDR1 is ENHRY and CDR2 is SYGVKD. Deletions cut 6 bases from V and 10 bases from J, with 22 bases between. The CDR3 has 15 residues. The CDR3 region has the DNA TGTGCCATCAGAGCGGATTCCAGGGGCCGTGGCGAGCAGTTCTTC. It specifies CAIRADSRGRGEQFF.

This clone was seen a few times. The chain uses TRBV7-9 and TRBJ2-1; 8 bases fit TRBD2. V lost 4 bases and J lost 0; bases outside the gene matches: 11. CDR1 is SEHNR, CDR2 FQNEAQ, per germline (reference sequence). This CDR3 comprises 18 residues. DNA for the CDR3: TGTGCCAGCAGCTCCCCCCTCCTTGCGGGAGGCTCCTACAATGAGCAGTTCTTC. Its translation is CASSSPLLAGGSYNEQFF.

This sequence joins TRBV19 and TRBJ1-5; TRBD1 aligns across 7 bases. The CDR3 sequence is 14 residues long. Trimming removed 3 bases from V and 3 bases from J; junction bases left unmatched: 2. In germline, CDR1 is LNHDA, CDR2 SQIVND (reference sequence). In nucleotides, the CDR3 is TGTGCCAGTAGTATCGGGACAGACAATCAGCCCCAGCATTTT. Protein product: CASSIGTDNQPQHF. The variable domain in full, completed from reference TRBV19 and TRBJ1-5, reads DGGITQSPKYLFRKEGQNVTLSCEQNLNHDAMYWYRQDPGQGLRLIYYSQIVNDFQKGDIAEGYSVSREKKESFPLTVTSAQKNPTAFYLCASSIGTDNQPQHFGDGTRLSIL.

This chain links TRBV20-1 with TRBJ2-3; D is uncertain. CDR1 and CDR2 from the germline V gene are DFQATT and SNEGSKA (reference sequence). V dropped 7 bases and J dropped 6 bases, with 11 bases sitting between them. The CDR3 runs to 11 residues. The chain's CDR3 is CSVSGFDTQYF. In nucleotides, the CDR3 is TGCAGTGTCTCAGGCTTCGATACGCAGTATTTT.

V usage is TRBV6-5 and J usage is TRBJ1-5; no reliable D call. V dropped 5 bases and J dropped 8 bases, with 10 bases sitting between them. This CDR3 comprises 12 residues. From germline, CDR1 is MNHEY and CDR2 SVGAGI. CDR3 sequence reads: CASSNLGEPQHF. CDR3 nucleotide sequence: TGTGCCAGCAGTAACCTGGGCGAGCCCCAGCATTTT.

The V call is TRBV29-1, the J call TRBJ2-5; D possibly corresponds to TRBD1 (7 bases). Germline lookup yields CDR1 SQVTM and CDR2 ANQGSEA. This CDR3 has 16 amino acids. Trimming shortened V by 7 bases and J by 2 bases, and 23 bases separated the two germline ends. The CDR3 sequence: CSASGGVGGLQETQYF. The CDR3 coding sequence is TGCAGCGCCTCAGGGGGTGTGGGAGGCTTACAAGAGACCCAGTACTTC.

V gene TRBV7-6 combines with J gene TRBJ2-1; maybe TRBD2 (5 bases). The CDR3 is made up of 16 amino acids. V dropped 5 bases and J dropped 2 bases, with 16 bases sitting between them. The V gene's germline CDR1 is SGHVS and CDR2 FNYEAQ. CDR3 sequence reads: CASSPRISDPYNEQFF. In nucleotides, the CDR3 is TGTGCCAGCAGCCCCCGTATTAGCGATCCCTACAATGAGCAGTTCTTC.

The chain couples TRBV13 to TRBJ1-1; D is unresolved. This CDR3 is built from 12 residues. V was cut by 5 bases and J by 2 bases, with 6 bases left in between. The germline V gene has CDR1 PRHDT and CDR2 FYEKMQ (reference sequence). This CDR3 is CASSPGNTEAFF. In DNA form, the CDR3 reads TGTGCCAGCAGCCCGGGTAACACTGAAGCTTTCTTT.

This chain links TRBV4-1 with TRBJ1-2, with 7 bases identical to TRBD1. Germline V lookup: CDR1 MGHRA, CDR2 YSYEKL. The CDR3 covers 15 residues. The V gene end was trimmed by 0 bases and the J gene end by 7 bases; junction bases not matched to a gene: 8. CDR3 region: CASSQDSTGQAGYTF. The CDR3 DNA reads as TGCGCCAGCAGCCAAGATTCGACAGGGCAGGCTGGCTACACCTTC.

V gene TRBV18 combines with J gene TRBJ2-1; D remains ambiguous. The CDR3 covers 13 residues. The V gene lost 6 bases and the J gene lost 6 bases, with 12 bases spanning the gap. Germline V gene sequence: CDR1 KGHSH, CDR2 LQKENI. CDR3 amino acids: CASSPERINEQFF. CDR3 nucleotide sequence: TGTGCCAGCTCCCCGGAGCGTATCAATGAGCAGTTCTTC.